This passage covers 7 T cell receptor beta chains from one sample sequenced in a study of blood T cell repertoires in COVID-19. Clones were sequenced by immunoSEQ multiplex PCR, and TCRdb holds only the in-frame ones, with some missing. The table lists tens of thousands of clones, 78% of them singletons. The specimen sequenced was peripheral blood. The receptors were gathered from a man aged 65 to 85 with COVID-19, enrolled during active disease.

The chain has TRBV18 and TRBJ1-5; TRBD1 matches 9 bases. The CDR3 is 14 residues long. J was trimmed by 8 bases and V by 3 bases; bases with no gene match: 5. Germline values: CDR1 KGHSH, CDR2 LQKENI. The CDR3 sequence: CASSPGQGAKPQHF. Written as DNA, the CDR3 is TGTGCCAGCTCACCGGGACAGGGTGCAAAGCCCCAGCATTTT.

This clone has just one count. The CDR3 is CASSPWTSGRNEQFF. CDR3 DNA: TGTGCCAGCAGCCCTTGGACTAGCGGAAGGAATGAGCAGTTCTTC. The V gene is TRBV9, the J gene TRBJ2-1; TRBD2 aligns across 10 bases. With 4 bases clipped from V and 7 bases from J, the junction kept 8 bases outside the gene matches. The CDR3 totals 15 residues. Germline V gene data show CDR1 as SGDLS and CDR2 as YYNGEE.

This clone appeared a single time. The rearrangement joins TRBV7-2 to TRBJ1-1; 7 positions agree with TRBD1. The V gene end was trimmed by 1 base and the J gene end by 1 base; junction bases not matched to a gene: 9. This CDR3 has 17 amino acids. Germline lookup yields CDR1 SGHTA and CDR2 FQGNSA. The CDR3: CASSLEGAGRKNTEAFF. DNA of the CDR3: TGTGCCAGCAGCTTAGAGGGGGCTGGTCGTAAGAACACTGAAGCTTTCTTT.

The chain links TRBV9 to TRBJ2-5; 8 bases are shared with TRBD2. Trimming removed 0 bases from V and 2 bases from J; junction bases left unmatched: 3. CDR1 is SGDLS, CDR2 YYNGEE, per germline. This CDR3 region has 15 residues. The CDR3 here is CASSVGASGQETQYF. The DNA of the CDR3 is TGTGCCAGCAGCGTAGGCGCTAGCGGGCAAGAGACCCAGTACTTC. Complete variable domain (other parts from reference TRBV9 and TRBJ2-5): DSGVTQTPKHLITATGQRVTLRCSPRSGDLSVYWYQQSLDQGLQFLIQYYNGEERAKGNILERFSAQQFPDLHSELNLSSLELGDSALYFCASSVGASGQETQYFGPGTRLLVL.

The chain combines TRBV2 with TRBJ2-3; D may be TRBD2 (6 bases). CDR3 size: 16 residues. CDR1 is SNHLY, CDR2 FYNNEI, per germline. The ends were cut back, 3 bases at V and 2 bases at J, with 15 bases in the middle. CDR3 loop: CASSDEAGTPTDTQYF. CDR3 nucleotides: TGTGCCAGCAGTGATGAGGCGGGGACTCCCACAGATACGCAGTATTTT. Together with reference TRBV2 and TRBJ2-3, the CDR3 gives the full variable domain: EPEVTQTPSHQVTQMGQEVILRCVPISNHLYFYWYRQILGQKVEFLVSFYNNEISEKSEIFDDQFSVERPDGSNFTLKIRSTKLEDSAMYFCASSDEAGTPTDTQYFGPGTRLTVL.

The J gene is TRBJ2-2, the V gene TRBV6-5, with 9 bases aligning to TRBD1. Trimming removed 10 bases from V and 7 bases from J; junction bases left unmatched: 7. Germline V gives CDR1 MNHEY, CDR2 SVGAGI. The CDR3 length is 13 residues. The CDR3: CAIYRGHSGELFF. In DNA, the CDR3 is TGTGCCATTTACAGGGGGCACAGCGGGGAGCTGTTTTTT.

This chain links TRBV6-4 with TRBJ1-2; 9 bases are a match to TRBD1. CDR1 and CDR2 (germline): MRHNA, SNTAGT. The CDR3 extends over 14 amino acids. After removal of 6 bases from V and 3 bases from J, the junction contained 5 bases not matched to a gene. CDR3 in DNA: TGTGCCAGCAGCGCCGGACAGGGGCACTATGGCTACACCTTC. It is translated as CASSAGQGHYGYTF.